Listed below are T cell receptor beta chains from one sample, sequenced in a study of PD-1 blockade in mismatch repair-deficient tumors. Sequenced by immunoSEQ multiplex PCR; TCRdb stores in-frame clones only, minus some. Here the sample spans tens of thousands of clones, 70% to 90% being singletons. Sequenced material: peripheral blood, taken 44 weeks after starting pembrolizumab. The receptors come from an adult with mismatch repair-deficient cancer. Both conserved end residues are part of each CDR3.

len: 13
j_gene: TRBJ2-1
v_gene: TRBV7-8
CDR3aa: CASSLVPEDEQFF

len: 15
j_gene: TRBJ2-7
v_gene: TRBV4-3
CDR3aa: CASSQGMAETYEQYF

len: 15
j_gene: TRBJ2-1
v_gene: TRBV5-1
CDR3aa: CASSVTPGGDNEQFF

len: 14
j_gene: TRBJ2-7
v_gene: TRBV19
CDR3aa: CASSIAGPFYEQYF

len: 16
j_gene: TRBJ2-1
v_gene: TRBV7-9
CDR3aa: CASSSPTSGQYNEQFF

len: 14
j_gene: TRBJ2-3
v_gene: TRBV19
CDR3aa: CASSIPGVTDTQYF

len: 14
j_gene: TRBJ2-1
v_gene: TRBV6-1
CDR3aa: CASSEKGLWNEQFF

len: 16
j_gene: TRBJ1-1
v_gene: TRBV23-1
CDR3aa: CASSHTDRRSTGKAFF

len: 14
j_gene: TRBJ2-2
v_gene: TRBV7-2
CDR3aa: CASSEQGYGGELFF

len: 16
j_gene: TRBJ1-1
v_gene: TRBV11-2
CDR3aa: CASSPGLRGMNTEAFF

len: 17
j_gene: TRBJ2-1
v_gene: TRBV12-1
CDR3aa: CASSEDYVCGRGNEQFF

len: 13
j_gene: TRBJ2-7
v_gene: TRBV5-1
CDR3aa: CASSLAPSYEQYF

len: 13
j_gene: TRBJ2-1
v_gene: TRBV15
CDR3aa: CATSRAAGVEQFF

len: 16
j_gene: TRBJ2-1
v_gene: TRBV4-2
CDR3aa: CASSQGSLAGVGEQFF

len: 18
j_gene: TRBJ2-1
v_gene: TRBV5-1
CDR3aa: CASSLKLAGGLVDNEQFF

len: 15
j_gene: TRBJ1-5
v_gene: TRBV6-5
CDR3aa: CASSGGTDSNQPQHF

len: 16
j_gene: TRBJ2-4
v_gene: TRBV7-2
CDR3aa: CASSLAGGLAKNIQYF

len: 14
j_gene: TRBJ1-2
v_gene: TRBV29-1
CDR3aa: CSVEGLAQAGGYTF

len: 16
j_gene: TRBJ2-7
v_gene: TRBV27
CDR3aa: CASSLSTGQGILEQYF

len: 14
j_gene: TRBJ2-3
v_gene: TRBV6-5
CDR3aa: CASSYRWGADTQYF

len: 14
j_gene: TRBJ1-4
v_gene: TRBV5-4
CDR3aa: CASSLSRGQEKLFF

len: 14
j_gene: TRBJ1-1
v_gene: TRBV6-5
CDR3aa: CASSFPGQHTEAFF

len: 15
j_gene: TRBJ2-5
v_gene: TRBV7-9
CDR3aa: CASRTIAGEKETQYF

len: 16
j_gene: TRBJ2-1
v_gene: TRBV7-9
CDR3aa: CASSLKLAGSYNEQFF

len: 17
j_gene: TRBJ2-4
v_gene: TRBV11-3
CDR3aa: CASSLDGGNLAKNIQYF

len: 18
j_gene: TRBJ2-1
v_gene: TRBV19
CDR3aa: CASRPGLAGGSPYNEQFF

len: 14
j_gene: TRBJ1-5
v_gene: TRBV7-2
CDR3aa: CASSPHWGNQPQHF

len: 15
j_gene: TRBJ2-6
v_gene: TRBV11-3
CDR3aa: CASSPLGSGANVLTF

len: 13
j_gene: TRBJ2-7
v_gene: TRBV29-1
CDR3aa: CSVVGGGAHEQYF